This T cell receptor (beta chain) was observed in a study of identical twins. Study-wide points: The models systematically underestimated how much out-of-frame TCR alpha was shared in monozygotic twins. Weaker excess twin sharing was seen among beta out-of-frame sequences.

A universal primer site came from template switching; cDNA carried unique molecular identifiers. One entry per CDR3 protein, called by TCRdb with MiXCR from the 5' RACE reads. The repertoire consists of about 530,000 distinct CDR3 sequences, with more than 20% occurring once and the leading ten covering around 0.48%. Germline V gene lookup returns CDR1 MNHEY and CDR2 SVGAGI. The CDR3 runs to 14 residues. Trimming shortened V by 0 bases and J by 1 base, and 5 bases separated the two germline ends. Turning to this clonotype: Its antigen is currently unknown.

The same data also contributed to another study, on yellow fever vaccine responses in identical twins.

The clonotype originates from a woman under 30 in good health. The specimen was CD4+ T cells sorted from blood. The genes are TRBV6-5 and TRBJ2-3; D might be TRBD2 (5 bases). The CDR3 DNA is TGTGCCAGCAGTTACTCTAGCGGCACAGATACGCAGTATTTT. Its translation: CASSYSSGTDTQYF.